The clone carrying this T cell receptor beta chain came up a few times. As yet, its antigen is unknown. Production of TCR cDNA was by 5'RACE template switching, which also added a universal primer site and UMIs. Each CDR3 protein gets one entry after TCRdb re-called the 5' RACE reads with MiXCR. The sample contains approximately 550,000 distinct CDR3 sequences, roughly 13% of which appear only once. This specimen belongs to a study of T cells after yellow fever vaccination. Study results and caveats: There was a possibility that FACS-sorted repertoires contained abundant clonotypes contaminating from the bulk population. The study found a weaker secondary response that peaked faster, day 5 versus 15. The study re-detected most primary-vaccination clones after the booster (approximately 96% CD4, approximately 88% CD8).

Sample: PBMCs, taken on the day of the yellow fever booster vaccination. The sequence was obtained from a man aged 25-45 years who received the YFV17D yellow fever vaccine.

The CDR3 here is CASSALGGTSSYNEQFF. The CDR3 DNA is TGTGCCAGCAGCGCACTTGGGGGGACTTCCTCCTACAATGAGCAGTTCTTC. The chain joins TRBV7-9 to TRBJ2-1; weak D call: TRBD2 (6 bases). This CDR3 has 17 amino acids. Germline V lookup: CDR1 SEHNR, CDR2 FQNEAQ (reference sequence). V shed 5 bases and J shed 0 bases, with 17 bases lying between them. Based on the CDR3 plus reference TRBV7-9 and TRBJ2-1, the full variable domain is DTGVSQNPRHKITKRGQNVTFRCDPISEHNRLYWYRQTLGQGPEFLTYFQNEAQLEKSRLLSDRFSAERPKGSFSTLEIQRTEQGDSAMYLCASSALGGTSSYNEQFFGPGTRLTVL.